The 13 T cell receptor beta chains given below trace back to one sample, sequenced in a study of cytomegalovirus exposure and HLA in healthy donors (dated by TCRdb to the late 2010s). Libraries came from the immunoSEQ multiplex PCR assay. For the multiplex PCR, a mixture combining 60 forward primers for TCR Vbeta segments and 13 reverse primers for TCR Jbeta segments was used. Drawn from immuneACCESS, this table holds only the in-frame rearrangements with V and J called that TCRdb kept. Clones are partly lost; checked studies trace under half to an unresolved V gene and leave the rest unexplained. Counted in this sample were tens of thousands of clones; 79% of them appeared once. Of the sample, 2.5% falls within the top ten clones. Sequencing was done on a sample of PBMCs. The receptors derive from a man under 40 in good health and CMV-seronegative.

Only one count was recorded for this clone. The chain joins TRBV27 to TRBJ2-5, with 7 bases that match TRBD2. This CDR3 is 15 amino acids long. Germline V lookup: CDR1 MNHEY, CDR2 SMNVEV (reference sequence). V lost 2 bases to trimming and J lost 5 bases; unmatched junction nucleotides: 8. CDR3 coding DNA: TGTGCCAGCAGTTTAGTCGGCGGGGAGGGGGAGACCCAGTACTTC. This sequence encodes CASSLVGGEGETQYF.

The chain joins TRBV5-4 to TRBJ1-2; 8 bases are shared with TRBD1. CDR3 size: 14 residues. With V trimmed by 1 base and J by 4 bases, 3 bases remained unmatched. CDR1 SGHNT and CDR2 YYREEE come from the germline V gene (reference sequence). CDR3 sequence (DNA): TGTGCCAGCAGCTTGCCAGGGGGCGGCTATGGCTACACCTTC. Translated: CASSLPGGGYGYTF.

The chain is built from TRBV27 and TRBJ2-1; D might be TRBD2 (5 bases). The CDR3 has 13 residues. Looked up from germline, CDR1 is MNHEY and CDR2 is SMNVEV (reference sequence). Trimming took 10 bases from V and 5 from J, leaving 15 bases between them. The CDR3 sequence: CATARASDNEQFF. The CDR3 DNA follows: TGTGCCACCGCGAGGGCGAGTGACAATGAGCAGTTCTTC.

The genes are TRBV28 and TRBJ1-5; 7 bases are a match to TRBD1. The CDR3 spans 15 residues. Germline V lookup: CDR1 MDHEN, CDR2 SYDVKM. J gave up 0 bases and V 7 bases, and 6 bases lay outside the gene matches. DNA of the CDR3: TGTGCCAGCACCCCGACAGGGTATAGCAATCAGCCCCAGCATTTT. Protein sequence: CASTPTGYSNQPQHF.

This chain joins TRBV15 and TRBJ1-1; D call uncertain. This CDR3 contains 15 residues. The V end was cut by 5 bases, the J end by 1 base, with 14 bases between. Per the germline V gene, CDR1 is LNHNV and CDR2 is YYDKDF (reference sequence). CDR3 region: CATSFRLVENTEAFF. CDR3 coding DNA: TGTGCCACCAGCTTTCGACTTGTAGAGAACACTGAAGCTTTCTTT.

The chain joins TRBV7-9 to TRBJ1-1; 10 bases map to TRBD1. The V and J ends lost 5 bases and 4 bases, in that order; junction bases with no gene match: 4. Germline V gene sequence: CDR1 SEHNR, CDR2 FQNEAQ (reference sequence). This CDR3 has 14 amino acids. DNA of the CDR3: TGTGCCAGCAGCAGGACAGGGGGAAGCACTGAAGCTTTCTTT. It specifies CASSRTGGSTEAFF.

The chain recombines TRBV27 with TRBJ1-2; weak D call: TRBD1 (5 bases). Germline loops: CDR1 MNHEY, CDR2 SMNVEV (reference sequence). V dropped 4 bases and J dropped 3 bases, with 15 bases sitting between them. The CDR3 consists of 15 residues. The CDR3 here is CASSSNTGFYYGYTF. Here the CDR3 DNA reads TGTGCCAGCAGTTCGAATACAGGTTTTTACTATGGCTACACCTTC.

This chain connects TRBV5-6 to TRBJ2-5; tentative D call: TRBD2 (5 bases). This CDR3 contains 14 residues. Trimming pared 3 bases from V and 5 bases from J, leaving 14 bases between. CDR1 and CDR2 (germline): SGHDT, YYEEEE. CDR3 sequence reads: CASSSGLGYETQYF. The CDR3 bases are TGTGCCAGCAGCTCCGGACTGGGGTATGAGACCCAGTACTTC.

The V and J genes are TRBV2 and TRBJ1-6; D possibly corresponds to TRBD1 (6 bases). CDR3 length: 15 residues. The V and J ends lost 3 bases and 10 bases respectively, with 16 bases between them. Germline V CDR1 and CDR2: SNHLY, FYNNEI. CDR3 sequence (DNA): TGTGCCAGCAGTGACAGGGGACGAGATTTGTCACCCCTCCACTTT. It codes for CASSDRGRDLSPLHF.

This sequence joins TRBV10-3 and TRBJ1-3; possible D gene TRBD1, 5 bases. With 7 bases removed from V and 0 bases from J, the gap between germline ends came to 10 bases. The CDR3 has 14 amino acids. Germline CDR1 reads ENHRY; CDR2 reads SYGVKD. This chain's CDR3 is CAITPTASGNTIYF. The CDR3, as DNA: TGTGCCATCACCCCGACAGCCTCTGGAAACACCATATATTTT.

The chain combines TRBV6-5 with TRBJ2-2; D call uncertain. Trimming took off 2 bases at V and 4 bases at J, with 5 bases between the two ends. The CDR3 has 13 residues. Germline lookup yields CDR1 MNHEY and CDR2 SVGAGI. CDR3 region: CASSYGSTGELFF. CDR3 DNA sequence: TGTGCCAGCAGTTACGGCAGCACCGGGGAGCTGTTTTTT.

As concerns this clone: The junction departs from germline at one end; a sequencing error may be responsible. The rearrangement links TRBV7-9 to TRBJ2-3; 9 bases align to TRBD2. This CDR3 spans 18 amino acids. Germline V gene lookup returns CDR1 SEHNR and CDR2 FQNEAQ (reference sequence). The CDR3 nucleotides read TGTTCCAGCAGCTTTTCATTAGCCGGGACTAGCAGGGGAGATACGCAGTATTTT. Translated, it gives CSSSFSLAGTSRGDTQYF.

The chain uses TRBV29-1 and TRBJ2-2; D is ambiguous. The V end lost 3 bases, the J end lost 5 bases, and 19 bases lay between the germline ends. This CDR3 has 16 residues. Germline V gene lookup returns CDR1 SQVTM and CDR2 ANQGSEA. Here the CDR3 reads CSVDGPAGARTGELFF. CDR3 nucleotide sequence: TGCAGCGTTGACGGCCCGGCAGGCGCACGTACCGGGGAGCTGTTTTTT.